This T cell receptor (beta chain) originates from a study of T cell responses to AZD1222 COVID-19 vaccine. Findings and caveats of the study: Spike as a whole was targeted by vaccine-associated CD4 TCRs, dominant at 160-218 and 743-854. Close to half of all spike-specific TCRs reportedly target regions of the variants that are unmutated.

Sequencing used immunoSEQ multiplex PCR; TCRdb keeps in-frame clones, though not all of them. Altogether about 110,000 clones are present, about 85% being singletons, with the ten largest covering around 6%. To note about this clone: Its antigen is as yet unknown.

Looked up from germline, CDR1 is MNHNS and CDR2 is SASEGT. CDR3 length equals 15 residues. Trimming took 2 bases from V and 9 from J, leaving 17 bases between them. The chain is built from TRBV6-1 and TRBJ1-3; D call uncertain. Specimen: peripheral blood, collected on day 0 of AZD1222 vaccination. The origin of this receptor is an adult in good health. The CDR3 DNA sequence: TGTGCCAGCAGTGAAAGGAGGGCTCCTGGTGTCACCATATATTTT. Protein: CASSERRAPGVTIYF.